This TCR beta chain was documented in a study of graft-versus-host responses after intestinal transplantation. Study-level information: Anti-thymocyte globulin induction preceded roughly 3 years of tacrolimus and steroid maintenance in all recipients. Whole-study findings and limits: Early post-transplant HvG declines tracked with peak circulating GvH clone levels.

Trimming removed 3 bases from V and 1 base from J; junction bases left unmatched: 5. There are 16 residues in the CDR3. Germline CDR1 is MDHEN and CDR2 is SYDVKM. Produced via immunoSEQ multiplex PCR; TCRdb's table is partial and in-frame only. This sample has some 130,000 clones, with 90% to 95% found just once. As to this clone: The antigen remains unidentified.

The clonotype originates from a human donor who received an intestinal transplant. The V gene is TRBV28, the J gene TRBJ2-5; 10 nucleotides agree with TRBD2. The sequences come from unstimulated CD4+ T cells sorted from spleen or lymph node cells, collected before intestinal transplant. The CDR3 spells CASSLGSGGIQETQYF. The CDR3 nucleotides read TGTGCCAGCAGTTTGGGTAGCGGGGGGATCCAAGAGACCCAGTACTTC.